This T cell receptor beta chain derives from a study of blood T cells in healthy people across ages. Study-wide context: Using template switching, researchers captured about one barcoded beta molecule for each two T cells.

A note on this clonotype: No antigen is known for it.

Extracted total RNA amounted to at least 5.5 micrograms for each sample. Through a sample-barcoded 5' primer and a J-beta primer mix, a second PCR was run for roughly 6 to 12 cycles. The template-switch adaptor was a 5' adaptor with 12 random nucleotides. It tagged each cDNA molecule. Each CDR3 protein is one row after TCRdb ran MiXCR on the 5' RACE reads. Among about 650,000 distinct CDR3 sequences listed, around 50% were seen once. Broader study findings: Age showed a roughly linear inverse relationship with TCR beta diversity per million T cells.

The TCR was taken from a woman aged 80 or over in good health. Sample: blood.

The CDR3 region has the DNA TGTGCCAGCAGCTTGGTGGGAAAGGAAGAGACCCAGTACTTC. As protein: CASSLVGKEETQYF. The rearrangement joins TRBV7-9 to TRBJ2-7, with D uncertain. The DNA end favors TRBJ2-5, so the J call may be wrong. This CDR3 region has 14 residues. Germline loops: CDR1 SEHNR, CDR2 FQNEAQ (reference sequence).